A single sample is the source of the 5 T cell receptor beta chains below, sequenced in a study of CD8 T cells in ankylosing spondylitis. TCRdb passed the 5' RACE reads through MiXCR, listing each CDR3 protein once. In the table there are approximately 300,000 distinct CDR3 sequences, 7.5% to 9% of which are singletons. Overall study results and limits: A motif of several highly homologous TCR beta variants was seen as apparently characteristic of ankylosing spondylitis blood.

For these receptors, no antigen is known. Sequencing was done on a sample of blood, either unsorted or a sorted T cell fraction (not recorded which). The receptors were sampled from a male donor with ankylosing spondylitis.

This clonotype was counted only a few times. V usage is TRBV20-1 and J usage is TRBJ2-7; no reliable D call. The CDR3 has 14 amino acids. Trimming shortened V by 6 bases and J by 0 bases, and 15 bases separated the two germline ends. Germline V gene sequence: CDR1 DFQATT, CDR2 SNEGSKA (reference sequence). Here the CDR3 reads CSAPSLLSSYEQYF. For the CDR3, the DNA is TGCAGTGCCCCCTCACTCCTTTCCTCCTACGAGCAGTACTTC.

This clonotype was found a few times. The chain is built from TRBV2 and TRBJ2-7, with TRBD1 identical over 9 bases. The CDR3 runs to 14 residues. After removal of 8 bases from V and 1 base from J, the junction contained 6 bases not matched to a gene. CDR1 and CDR2 from the germline V gene are SNHLY and FYNNEI. DNA of the CDR3: TGTGCCAGCGGCGTCGACAGGGGGTCCTACGAGCAGTACTTC. It encodes CASGVDRGSYEQYF.

This clonotype was picked up a small number of times. In DNA form, the CDR3 reads TGCGCCAGCAGCCCGCGATGGTGGGAAAGGAGCCCACAGTACTTC. Amino acids: CASSPRWWERSPQYF. The genes are TRBV5-1 and TRBJ2-7; D call uncertain. Germline CDR1 is SGHRS and CDR2 is YFSETQ. CDR3 length: 15 residues. V dropped 4 bases and J dropped 10 bases, with 24 bases sitting between them. The full variable domain, completed using reference TRBV5-1 and TRBJ2-7, is KAGVTQTPRYLIKTRGQQVTLSCSPISGHRSVSWYQQTPGQGLQFLFEYFSETQRNKGNFPGRFSGRQFSNSRSEMNVSTLELGDSALYLCASSPRWWERSPQYFGPGTRLTVT.

This clonotype has more than one count but fewer than ten. The V call is TRBV11-2, the J call TRBJ2-1, with D perhaps assigned TRBD1 or TRBD2 (5 bases each). V was shortened by 0 bases and J by 8 bases, with 8 bases between the two germline ends. The germline gives CDR1 SGHAT, CDR2 FQNNGV. The CDR3 extends over 13 amino acids. CDR3 residues: CASSLDLGDEQFF. The CDR3 nucleotides are TGTGCCAGCAGCTTAGATTTGGGGGATGAGCAGTTCTTC.

This clonotype has a handful of counts. The V call is TRBV20-1, the J call TRBJ1-5; no clear D gene. Germline CDR1 is DFQATT and CDR2 is SNEGSKA (reference sequence). The CDR3 runs 12 residues. V was shortened by 5 bases and J by 5 bases, with 10 bases between the two germline ends. CDR3 bases: TGCAGTGCTGGGAGAGGGTATCAGCCCCAGCATTTT. Translation gives CSAGRGYQPQHF.